The following is a T cell receptor (beta chain) sequence with its context. Produced via immunoSEQ multiplex PCR; TCRdb's table is partial and in-frame only. The sample yields around 320,000 clones, roughly 89% seen once. The sample is drawn from a study of blood T cell repertoires in COVID-19. Patients from Seattle were sampled longitudinally, starting during active infection. Germline CDR1 is SGHAT and CDR2 is FQNNGV. The V end was cut by 2 bases, the J end by 4 bases, with 14 bases between. CDR3 length equals 15 residues. The rearrangement links TRBV11-2 to TRBJ1-2; D not resolved. Sequencing was carried out using peripheral blood. The clonotype was recovered from a young woman with COVID-19, enrolled during active disease. The CDR3 bases are TGTGCCAGCAGCTTATACATTCGGGGATTCTATGGCTACACCTTC. Amino acid sequence: CASSLYIRGFYGYTF. Full variable domain (rest looked up from reference TRBV11-2 and TRBJ1-2): EAGVAQSPRYKIIEKRQSVAFWCNPISGHATLYWYQQILGQGPKLLIQFQNNGVVDDSQLPKDRFSAERLKGVDSTLKIQPAKLEDSAVYLCASSLYIRGFYGYTFGSGTRLTVV.